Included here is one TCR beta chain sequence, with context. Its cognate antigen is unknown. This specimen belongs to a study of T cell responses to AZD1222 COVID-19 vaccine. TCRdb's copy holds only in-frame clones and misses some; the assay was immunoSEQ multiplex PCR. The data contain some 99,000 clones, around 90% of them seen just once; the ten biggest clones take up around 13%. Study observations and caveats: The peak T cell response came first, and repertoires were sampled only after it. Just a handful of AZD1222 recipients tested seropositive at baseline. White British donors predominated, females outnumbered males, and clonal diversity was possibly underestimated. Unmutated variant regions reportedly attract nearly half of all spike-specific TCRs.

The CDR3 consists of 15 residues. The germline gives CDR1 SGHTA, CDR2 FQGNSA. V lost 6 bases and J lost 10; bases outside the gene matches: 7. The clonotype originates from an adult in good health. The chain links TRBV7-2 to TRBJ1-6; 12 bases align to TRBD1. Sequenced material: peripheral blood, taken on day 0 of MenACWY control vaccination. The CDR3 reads CASSLGGTGGSPLHF. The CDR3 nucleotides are TGTGCCAGCAGTCTAGGGGGGACAGGGGGCTCACCCCTCCACTTT.